This T cell receptor beta chain stems from a study of Ad26.COV2.S vaccination and SARS-CoV-2 variants. The sample's treatment: some 19 received Ad26.COV2.S at low or high dose, single or two shots; about 5 received placebo; per-sample allocation not given. Collection of the samples took place on day 63 after the first injection of vaccine or placebo. Some clones are missing from TCRdb's copy, which holds only in-frame ones; the method was immunoSEQ multiplex PCR. The sample has some 480,000 clones; around nine tenths are singletons. Germline-derived CDR1 and CDR2 are DFQATT and SNEGSKA (reference sequence). The junction had 9 bases not matched to a gene; V was cut back by 3 bases and J by 5 bases. The CDR3 covers 15 residues.

The chain joins TRBV20-1 to TRBJ2-3; TRBD2 matches 9 bases. This specimen consisted of peripheral blood, obtained in a trial of Ad26.COV2.S vaccine versus placebo. This TCR derives from a person between 18 and 59 years old who received the Ad26.COV2.S COVID-19 vaccine or a placebo. This CDR3 is CSASKLAGTGDTQYF. The CDR3 DNA is TGCAGTGCTAGTAAGCTAGCGGGGACCGGAGATACGCAGTATTTT.